These 21 T cell receptor beta chains came from one sample sequenced in a study of T-cell reconstitution after alpha-beta-depleted transplantation in children. Researchers prepared the TCRbeta library using unique molecular identifiers, the study reports. Each CDR3 protein is one row after TCRdb ran MiXCR on the PCR reads. The data contain about 980,000 distinct CDR3 sequences, about 30% of them singletons. The sample consisted of PBMCs, mostly from graft donor cells, taken 360 days after TCRalphabeta/CD19-depleted stem cell transplant. The receptors were gathered from a boy under three years old who had a stem cell transplant for SCID, so the T cells may come from the graft donor.

This rearrangement joins TRBV4-2 to TRBJ1-2; 9 positions agree with TRBD1. The germline gives CDR1 LGHNA, CDR2 YNFKEQ. J gave up 3 bases and V 4 bases, and 3 bases lay outside the gene matches. The CDR3 is made up of 14 amino acids. CDR3: CASSRDRVDYGYTF. For the CDR3, the DNA is TGTGCCAGCAGCCGGGACAGGGTAGACTATGGCTACACCTTC.

About this clonotype: One junction end does not reproduce the germline sequence, and a read error may be involved. The rearrangement joins TRBV11-2 to TRBJ2-1; D is undetermined. This CDR3 comprises 13 residues. Germline V CDR1 and CDR2: SGHAT, FQNNGV. The CDR3 sequence is CASSFASYYEQFF. The CDR3 DNA reads TGTGCCAGCAGCTTCGCCTCCTACTATGAGCAGTTCTTC.

The rearrangement joins TRBV29-1 to TRBJ2-1, with D unresolved. The CDR3 totals 12 residues. In germline, CDR1 is SQVTM, CDR2 ANQGSEA. Trimming shortened V by 3 bases and J by 0 bases, and 3 bases separated the two germline ends. CDR3 sequence (DNA): TGCAGCGTTGACAGCTCCTACAATGAGCAGTTCTTC. Protein sequence: CSVDSSYNEQFF.

This clonotype was counted only a few times. V gene TRBV28 combines with J gene TRBJ2-3; 11 bases are shared with TRBD2. Losses at the gene ends were 4 bases for V and 4 bases for J; bases not matched to a gene: 19. The CDR3 is 20 amino acids. CDR1 is MDHEN and CDR2 is SYDVKM in the germline V gene. The CDR3 DNA follows: TGTGCCAGCAGTTACCCGGGGCTAGCGGGGGGCCTACATGTCCCAGATACGCAGTATTTT. Amino acid sequence: CASSYPGLAGGLHVPDTQYF.

This clonotype was picked up a small number of times. V and J are TRBV20-1 and TRBJ1-5, with 8 bases identical to TRBD1. The CDR3 covers 16 residues. Germline CDR1 reads DFQATT; CDR2 reads SNEGSKA (reference sequence). Trimming took 6 bases from V and 4 from J; bases not matched to a gene: 14. Here the CDR3 reads CSAPDRVRGYNQPQHF. The CDR3 DNA reads as TGCAGTGCCCCGGACAGGGTCCGGGGGTATAATCAGCCCCAGCATTTT.

This clonotype was counted between two and nine times. The chain has TRBV4-1 and TRBJ2-6; no clear D. Germline V gives CDR1 MGHRA, CDR2 YSYEKL. The CDR3 has 14 amino acids. The V end was cut by 8 bases, the J end by 0 bases, with 8 bases between. CDR3 sequence: CASDHLSGANVLTF. The CDR3 bases are TGCGCCAGCGACCACCTCTCTGGGGCCAACGTCCTGACTTTC.

CDR3 loop: CASSVGAGGFQETQYF. CDR3 in DNA: TGTGCCAGCAGCGTAGGTGCGGGGGGGTTCCAAGAGACCCAGTACTTC. The rearrangement links TRBV9 to TRBJ2-5, with 9 bases fitting TRBD2. This CDR3 has 16 residues. The V gene's germline CDR1 is SGDLS and CDR2 YYNGEE. The ends lost 0 bases at V and 1 base at J; junction bases unmatched: 4.

The chain couples TRBV4-2 to TRBJ2-4; 7 bases fit TRBD2. With 4 bases clipped from V and 6 bases from J, the junction kept 9 bases outside the gene matches. The germline V gene encodes CDR1 LGHNA and CDR2 YNFKEQ. The CDR3 is 15 residues long. Here the CDR3 DNA reads TGTGCCAGCAGCCCCTCCGAGCGGGGTGGAAACATTCAGTACTTC. This translates into CASSPSERGGNIQYF.

V and J are TRBV6-5 and TRBJ2-5; no firm D call. This CDR3 has 14 residues. V dropped 2 bases and J dropped 0 bases, with 7 bases sitting between them. Germline V lookup: CDR1 MNHEY, CDR2 SVGAGI. The CDR3, as DNA: TGTGCCAGCAGTTACGGTCCGTACCAAGAGACCCAGTACTTC. As protein: CASSYGPYQETQYF.

This clonotype showed up just a few times. The genes are TRBV4-3 and TRBJ1-6; D unresolved. Germline V lookup: CDR1 LGHNA, CDR2 YSLEER. The CDR3 length is 15 residues. The V end was cut by 1 base, the J end by 6 bases, with 10 bases between. CDR3: CASSQVLTANSPLHF. For the CDR3, the DNA is TGCGCCAGCAGCCAAGTTTTAACAGCTAATTCACCCCTCCACTTT.

This chain uses TRBV12-3 or TRBV12-4 with TRBJ2-5; 7 bases line up with TRBD2. The CDR3 length is 13 residues. The V segment lost 7 bases and the J segment 3 bases; nucleotides outside the gene matches: 5. CDR3 residues: CASTLADKETQYF. The CDR3 DNA reads TGTGCCAGCACTCTAGCGGACAAAGAGACCCAGTACTTC.

The gene calls are TRBV7-6 and TRBJ1-4; no firm D call. Trimming left V 5 bases short and J 1 base short, with 14 bases between. Germline CDR1 and CDR2: SGHVS and FNYEAQ. CDR3 size: 16 residues. The CDR3 here is CASSPRRIRTNEKLFF. For the CDR3, the DNA is TGTGCCAGCAGCCCGCGGAGAATTAGAACTAATGAAAAACTGTTTTTT.

The gene calls are TRBV13 and TRBJ2-1, with TRBD1 matching over 9 bases. CDR1 and CDR2 from the germline V gene are PRHDT and FYEKMQ (reference sequence). Unmatched junction bases numbered 5, after V lost 1 base and J lost 4 bases. The CDR3 length is 16 residues. CDR3 nucleotide sequence: TGTGCCAGCAGCTTAGAAGGGACAGGGTATTACAATGAGCAGTTCTTC. Translating it yields CASSLEGTGYYNEQFF.

The J gene is TRBJ1-2, the V gene TRBV29-1; D is possibly TRBD1 (5 bases). This CDR3 comprises 13 residues. The ends were cut back, 4 bases at V and 8 bases at J, with 17 bases in the middle. Per germline, CDR1 SQVTM and CDR2 ANQGSEA. CDR3 coding DNA: TGCAGCGTTGCAGGTCTGAGGCCAGGGGGCTACACCTTC. Amino acids: CSVAGLRPGGYTF.

The rearrangement links TRBV20-1 to TRBJ1-2; tentatively, D is TRBD1 (5 bases). The CDR3 covers 13 residues. The V and J ends lost 6 bases and 5 bases respectively, with 16 bases between them. Germline V lookup: CDR1 DFQATT, CDR2 SNEGSKA (reference sequence). CDR3 sequence reads: CSALAGAGYGYTF. In nucleotides, the CDR3 is TGCAGTGCCCTGGCCGGGGCTGGGTATGGCTACACCTTC.

This clonotype was found a few times. The chain carries TRBV6-1 and TRBJ2-1; 9 positions agree with TRBD1. The CDR3 totals 14 residues. Germline-derived CDR1 and CDR2 are MNHNS and SASEGT. V was clipped by 7 bases and J by 6 bases; unmatched bases: 7. The CDR3 loop is CASKQDRGGNEQFF. The CDR3 nucleotides are TGTGCCAGCAAACAGGACAGGGGCGGCAATGAGCAGTTCTTC.

This clonotype showed up many times. The chain is built from TRBV10-2 and TRBJ2-1, with TRBD2 as a possible D gene (5 bases). V was shortened by 6 bases and J by 9 bases, with 9 bases between the two germline ends. The CDR3 has 11 amino acids. CDR1 and CDR2 (germline): WSHSY, SAAADI. The CDR3 loop is CASRRTGEQFF. DNA for the CDR3: TGCGCCAGCAGACGGACTGGTGAGCAGTTCTTC.

This rearrangement joins TRBV10-3 to TRBJ2-2; D perhaps matches TRBD1 (5 bases). V was cut by 8 bases and J by 6 bases, with 10 bases left in between. This CDR3 spans 12 amino acids. Germline CDR1 is ENHRY and CDR2 is SYGVKD. The CDR3, as DNA: TGTGCCATCTCGGCAGGGCCCGGGGAGCTGTTTTTT. Translating gives CAISAGPGELFF.

V is TRBV27 and J is TRBJ1-1, with D unclear. Looked up from germline, CDR1 is MNHEY and CDR2 is SMNVEV (reference sequence). The CDR3 length is 14 residues. Trimming pared 3 bases from V and 1 base from J, leaving 9 bases between. CDR3 in DNA: TGTGCCAGCAGTTTTTTCAAACAGAACACTGAAGCTTTCTTT. Translating it yields CASSFFKQNTEAFF.

The chain is built from TRBV29-1 and TRBJ2-3, with TRBD1 matching over 7 bases. The germline gives CDR1 SQVTM, CDR2 ANQGSEA. Trimming took 3 bases from V and 4 from J; bases not matched to a gene: 13. CDR3 length equals 16 residues. CDR3 nucleotide sequence: TGCAGCGTTGAGGACGGTAAAAGAGGGGGCCCAGATACGCAGTATTTT. This gives the protein CSVEDGKRGGPDTQYF.

The chain is built from TRBV2 and TRBJ1-1; no reliable D call. The CDR3 is 13 residues long. The V end lost 6 bases, the J end lost 6 bases, and 14 bases lay between the germline ends. Germline V CDR1 and CDR2: SNHLY, FYNNEI. CDR3 DNA: TGTGCCAGCAGGGAAAAGGCCGTGGCTGAAGCTTTCTTT. Encoded protein: CASREKAVAEAFF. Full variable domain (outside the CDR3, taken from reference TRBV2 and TRBJ1-1): EPEVTQTPSHQVTQMGQEVILRCVPISNHLYFYWYRQILGQKVEFLVSFYNNEISEKSEIFDDQFSVERPDGSNFTLKIRSTKLEDSAMYFCASREKAVAEAFFGQGTRLTVV.